Listed below are T cell receptor beta chains from one sample, sequenced in a study of blood T cell repertoires in COVID-19. The method was immunoSEQ multiplex PCR; TCRdb's version includes in-frame clones alone and lacks a portion of them. Of fewer than 350,000 clones detected, 81% appear once; the ten largest clones hold 2.5% to 3.5%. Material for sequencing was peripheral blood. The receptors come from a woman in her sixties or seventies with active or convalescent COVID-19. Each CDR3 is given with its conserved first and last residue. A D gene is named only where the DNA matches it firmly. Rows give clone size only sometimes, using once, few, many, or a class for an expanded clone.

TRBJ2-1,NA,13,NA,TRBV2,CASSGSPRSEQFF,TGTGCCAGCAGTGGAAGTCCCAGAAGTGAGCAGTTCTTC
TRBJ2-1,NA,15,NA,TRBV4-1,CASSQGGGLYNEQFF,TGCGCCAGCAGCCAAGGGGGGGGGCTCTACAATGAGCAGTTCTTC
TRBJ1-1,NA,13,NA,TRBV10-3,CAISDQPSTEAFF,TGTGCCATCAGTGATCAACCGAGCACTGAAGCTTTCTTT
TRBJ2-1,NA,18,NA,TRBV4-1,CASSQGTNYGSSYNEQFF,TGCGCCAGCAGCCAAGGGACGAATTATGGGAGCTCCTACAATGAGCAGTTCTTC
TRBJ1-1,NA,14,NA,TRBV5-1,CASSLDQGNTEAFF,TGCGCCAGCAGCTTGGATCAGGGGAACACTGAAGCTTTCTTT
TRBJ1-3,NA,16,few,TRBV4-2,CASSRSPSTVLNTIYF,TGTGCCAGCAGCCGCTCCCCGTCGACTGTGTTAAACACCATATATTTT
TRBJ2-1,TRBD1,18,NA,TRBV18,CASSLQRSGGGRDHEQFF,TGTGCCAGCTCACTGCAACGATCAGGGGGCGGTCGGGACCATGAGCAGTTCTTC
TRBJ1-1,NA,14,once,TRBV5-1,CASSLGGAETEAFF,TGCGCCAGCAGCTTAGGGGGGGCCGAGACTGAAGCTTTCTTT
TRBJ2-3,TRBD2,14,NA,TRBV19,CASGARGDTDTQYF,TGTGCCAGTGGGGCTCGGGGGGACACAGATACGCAGTATTTT
TRBJ2-3,TRBD2,18,NA,TRBV29-1,CSVELASGGNQPTDTQYF,TGCAGCGTTGAATTGGCTAGCGGGGGCAACCAACCCACAGATACGCAGTATTTT
TRBJ2-7,TRBD1,16,few,TRBV5-1,CASSVQPGTGGFEQYF,TGCGCCAGCAGCGTCCAACCCGGGACAGGGGGCTTCGAGCAGTACTTC
TRBJ1-6,TRBD1,17,NA,TRBV27,CASSLSTGDSYNSPLHF,TGTGCCAGCAGTTTATCGACAGGGGACTCCTATAATTCACCCCTCCACTTT
TRBJ2-1,NA,18,NA,TRBV7-2,CASSFHDGPRPRYNEQFF,TGTGCCAGCAGCTTCCATGATGGGCCAAGGCCACGCTACAATGAGCAGTTCTTC
TRBJ1-2,TRBD1,15,NA,TRBV5-1,CASSLVGTGANGYTF,TGCGCCAGCAGCTTGGTGGGGACAGGGGCGAATGGCTACACCTTC
TRBJ2-7,TRBD1,15,NA,TRBV6-2/TRBV6-3,CASSHRQGTGYQQYF,TGTGCCAGCAGTCACCGACAGGGAACCGGGTACCAGCAGTACTTC
TRBJ2-1,NA,14,NA,TRBV6-5,CASSPTFSYNEQFF,TGTGCCAGCAGTCCTACCTTCTCCTACAATGAGCAGTTCTTC
TRBJ2-4,TRBD1,14,many,TRBV2,CASSVQGARDIQYF,TGTGCCAGCAGTGTGCAGGGGGCAAGGGACATTCAGTACTTC
TRBJ2-2,TRBD2,15,NA,TRBV6-2/TRBV6-3,CASSKGLGSTGELFF,TGTGCCAGCAGTAAAGGACTAGGTTCCACCGGGGAGCTGTTTTTT
TRBJ1-5,NA,17,NA,TRBV15,CATSREGQGLGNQPQHF,TGTGCCACCAGCAGAGAGGGCCAGGGGCTAGGCAATCAGCCCCAGCATTTT
TRBJ1-2,TRBD1,14,NA,TRBV6-6,CASRLPTGGDGYTF,TGTGCCAGCAGGCTTCCCACAGGGGGTGATGGCTACACCTTC
TRBJ1-1,TRBD1,17,NA,TRBV7-2,CASSPRTGGERNTEAFF,TGTGCCAGCAGCCCGCGGACAGGGGGCGAAAGGAACACTGAAGCTTTCTTT
TRBJ1-1,TRBD1,16,few,TRBV18,CASSPRGQAGNTEAFF,TGTGCCAGCTCACCACGGGGACAGGCCGGGAACACTGAAGCTTTCTTT
TRBJ2-1,NA,13,NA,TRBV18,CASSPSGRNEQFF,TGTGCCAGCTCACCTTCAGGCCGGAATGAGCAGTTCTTC
TRBJ2-3,TRBD1,18,few,TRBV7-7,CASSPGNLGTASTDTQYF,TGTGCCAGCAGCCCCGGGAATTTAGGGACAGCTAGCACAGATACGCAGTATTTT
TRBJ1-2,TRBD1,13,once,TRBV28,CASSTDRGYGYTF,TGTGCCAGCAGTACGGACAGGGGCTATGGCTACACCTTC
TRBJ2-3,TRBD1,14,NA,TRBV11-1,CASSRDRATHTQYF,TGTGCCAGCAGCCGGGACAGAGCCACCCATACGCAGTATTTT
TRBJ2-5,NA,15,NA,TRBV28,CASSLSGRYQETQYF,TGTGCCAGCAGTTTATCGGGTCGGTACCAAGAGACCCAGTACTTC
TRBJ1-2,NA,12,NA,TRBV7-8,CASSFVGGANAF,TGTGCCAGCAGTTTCGTTGGGGGCGCGAACGCCTTC
TRBJ2-2,TRBD1,15,NA,TRBV27,CASSSNRGFIGELFF,TGTGCCAGCAGTTCGAACAGGGGGTTTATCGGGGAGCTGTTTTTT
TRBJ2-2,TRBD1,15,NA,TRBV3-1/TRBV3-2,CASAIDRGNTGELFF,TGTGCCAGCGCTATCGACAGGGGTAACACCGGGGAGCTGTTTTTT
TRBJ1-5,TRBD1,13,once,TRBV19,CASSGTGDQPQHF,TGTGCCAGTAGCGGGACAGGCGATCAGCCCCAGCATTTT
TRBJ1-5,NA,18,once,TRBV21-1,CASSKFLGRGYDGQPQHF,TGTGCCAGCAGCAAATTTCTTGGCAGGGGCTATGACGGTCAGCCCCAGCATTTT
TRBJ1-1,TRBD1,15,NA,TRBV6-4,CASSLGTGMNTEAFF,TGTGCCAGCAGTTTGGGGACAGGGATGAACACTGAAGCTTTCTTT
TRBJ1-5,NA,16,few,TRBV19,CASSPQGRHSNQPQHF,TGTGCCAGTAGTCCCCAGGGGCGACATAGCAATCAGCCCCAGCATTTT
TRBJ1-6,TRBD1,16,NA,TRBV6-6,CASSHRDRGFNSPLHF,TGTGCCAGCAGCCATCGGGACAGGGGGTTTAATTCACCCCTCCACTTT
TRBJ2-1,NA,13,once,TRBV29-1,CSARRGGNNEQFF,TGCAGCGCCCGGAGGGGGGGAAACAATGAGCAGTTCTTC
TRBJ2-1,TRBD1,13,few,TRBV6-2/TRBV6-3,CASSPDRANEQFF,TGTGCCAGCAGCCCCGACAGGGCCAATGAGCAGTTCTTC
TRBJ1-6,NA,16,medium-sized,TRBV7-9,CASSYPQQGSHSPLHF,TGTGCCAGCAGCTACCCCCAACAGGGTTCGCATTCACCCCTCCACTTT
TRBJ2-2,NA,15,NA,TRBV11-2,CASSFTGGPTGELFF,TGTGCCAGCAGCTTCACCGGGGGACCCACCGGGGAGCTGTTTTTT
TRBJ2-7,TRBD2,16,few,TRBV5-1,CASSREGGAVLYEQYF,TGCGCCAGCAGCCGGGAGGGGGGCGCAGTCCTCTACGAGCAGTACTTC
TRBJ1-4,NA,11,NA,TRBV20-1,CSASVREKLFF,TGCAGTGCTAGTGTTCGGGAAAAACTGTTTTTT
TRBJ1-2,TRBD1,15,NA,TRBV10-3,CAISSSKGTGSGYTF,TGTGCCATCAGTTCCTCTAAAGGGACAGGGTCTGGCTACACCTTC
TRBJ2-3,TRBD1,16,NA,TRBV4-3,CASSHEPGQGTDTQYF,TGCGCCAGCAGCCATGAACCGGGACAGGGCACAGATACGCAGTATTTT
TRBJ1-2,NA,16,NA,TRBV2,CATNTPRWGPDYGYTF,TGTGCGACAAATACCCCGCGGTGGGGGCCCGACTATGGCTACACCTTC
TRBJ1-1,TRBD1,14,NA,TRBV11-2,CASSLGTGSTEAFF,TGTGCCAGCAGCTTAGGGACAGGGAGTACTGAAGCTTTCTTT
TRBJ1-1,NA,14,once,TRBV5-4,CASSLQQGGSQAFF,TGTGCCAGCAGCTTGCAACAGGGCGGTTCTCAAGCTTTCTTT
TRBJ2-3,NA,15,NA,TRBV9,CASSVGTTSTDTQYF,TGTGCCAGCAGCGTAGGTACTACTAGCACAGATACGCAGTATTTT
TRBJ1-2,NA,15,NA,TRBV5-4,CASTFPVGQGNGYTF,TGTGCCAGCACCTTCCCCGTGGGACAAGGCAATGGCTACACCTTC
TRBJ2-7,TRBD1,15,NA,TRBV19,CASSPSGTGAYEQYF,TGTGCCAGTAGTCCTTCCGGGACAGGCGCCTACGAGCAGTACTTC
TRBJ2-7,TRBD1,14,NA,TRBV7-8,CASSGQGRTYEQYF,TGTGCCAGCAGCGGACAGGGGAGGACCTACGAGCAGTACTTC
TRBJ2-1,NA,17,NA,TRBV21-1,CASSLKTGGHTYNEQFF,TGTGCCAGCAGCCTCAAGACAGGGGGGCATACTTACAATGAGCAGTTCTTC
TRBJ1-1,NA,13,once,TRBV6-4,CASSPGTHTEAFF,TGTGCCAGCAGCCCCGGGACACACACTGAAGCTTTCTTT
TRBJ1-2,NA,15,NA,TRBV3-1/TRBV3-2,CASSQEIGGRDGYTF,TGTGCCAGCAGCCAAGAAATAGGGGGAAGGGATGGCTACACCTTC
TRBJ2-1,TRBD1,16,NA,TRBV19,CASSIIPGQMDNEQFF,TGTGCCAGTAGTATAATTCCGGGACAGATGGACAATGAGCAGTTCTTC
TRBJ1-5,NA,16,NA,TRBV7-9,CASSLTLGHSNQPQHF,TGTGCCAGCAGCCTAACGTTAGGACACTCCAATCAGCCCCAGCATTTT
TRBJ2-5,TRBD2,18,NA,TRBV5-4,CASSLAPLAGGPRETQYF,TGTGCCAGCAGCTTGGCCCCTCTAGCGGGGGGGCCACGGGAGACCCAGTACTTC
TRBJ1-5,TRBD1,17,NA,TRBV19,CASSRRTGGASNQPQHF,TGTGCCAGTAGTAGGCGCACAGGGGGCGCGAGCAATCAGCCCCAGCATTTT